A single sample is the source of the 3 T cell receptor beta chains below, sequenced in a study of T cell repertoires in cytomegalovirus infection. TCRdb reprocessed the reads via MiXCR and lists one record per CDR3 protein. The sample includes under 300,000 distinct CDR3 sequences, 20% to 25% of them seen just once. Their recognized antigens are unknown. The sample consisted of cultured PBMCs, taken from culture after CMV antigen stimulation. Source of these receptors: a human donor in good health (CMV status not recorded). Some clones in this sample may be carry-over from other donors' samples.

This clonotype was detected ten times or more. The rearrangement uses TRBV7-2 and TRBJ2-2, with 7 positions matching TRBD2. Germline V gives CDR1 SGHTA, CDR2 FQGNSA. After removal of 4 bases from V and 2 bases from J, the junction contained 4 bases not matched to a gene. The CDR3 is 15 amino acids. CDR3 region: CASSSQRGNTGELFF. The CDR3 region has the DNA TGTGCCAGCAGCTCTCAGCGGGGAAACACCGGGGAGCTGTTTTTT.

This clonotype came up many times. The CDR3, as DNA: TGTGCCAGCTCCCCAAGACTAGCGGAAGAAAAGCAGTTCTTC. Translation gives CASSPRLAEEKQFF. This chain joins TRBV18 and TRBJ2-1; 9 positions agree with TRBD2. V shed 6 bases and J 11 bases; nucleotides not matched to a gene: 11. The CDR3 spans 14 residues. Germline V gene lookup returns CDR1 KGHSH and CDR2 LQKENI.

The CDR3 DNA is TGTGCCAGTAGTATAGATTCGGTAGTAGCTGAGCAGTTCTTC. Amino acid sequence: CASSIDSVVAEQFF. This chain joins TRBV19 and TRBJ2-1; D remains ambiguous. Trimming cost V 0 bases and J 9 bases, with 12 bases left between them. In germline, CDR1 is LNHDA, CDR2 SQIVND (reference sequence). The CDR3 consists of 14 residues.